This passage covers 16 T cell receptor beta chains from one sample sequenced in a study of molecular identifiers for immune sequencing clone quantification. Each CDR3 protein is one row after TCRdb ran MiXCR on the PCR reads. Counted here are a few hundred thousand distinct CDR3 sequences, around 23% occurring once; the ten biggest clones make up under 0.85%. Sample: naive CD8+ T cells from blood, with Jurkat cell RNA spiked in. Subset specified: FACS-sorted CD8+CD4-CCR7+CD45RA+ naive T cells. Every receptor here comes from a human donor in good health. Some libraries in this study had Jurkat cell RNA spiked in.

The chain joins TRBV6-5 to TRBJ2-1; 7 bases match TRBD2. Trimming removed 5 bases from V and 9 bases from J; junction bases left unmatched: 4. The CDR3 has 12 residues. CDR1 MNHEY and CDR2 SVGAGI come from the germline V gene. In DNA, the CDR3 is TGTGCCAGCAGTGGAACTAGCGCTGAGCAGTTCTTC. Translated: CASSGTSAEQFF.

Of note for this clonotype: Just one base apart from a much larger clone, this may be a read error. The V and J genes are TRBV28 and TRBJ2-3, with TRBD1 as a possible D gene (6 bases). Germline assignment: CDR1 MDHEN and CDR2 SYDVKM. This CDR3 is built from 16 residues. V was clipped by 5 bases and J by 0 bases, with 15 bases between them. In DNA, the CDR3 is TGTGCCAGCAGTCCCCCGTTGGACAGTAGCACAGATACGCAGTATTTT. Translation: CASSPPLDSSTDTQYF.

This clonotype was seen repeatedly, ten times or more. The chain joins TRBV29-1 to TRBJ2-7; weak D call: TRBD2 (5 bases). The germline CDR1 and CDR2 sequences are SQVTM and ANQGSEA. The CDR3 is 12 residues long. Trimming left V 6 bases short and J 3 bases short, with 12 bases between. CDR3 amino acids: CSVSSENYEQYF. The CDR3 nucleotides read TGCAGCGTCAGTAGCGAAAACTACGAGCAGTACTTC.

Written as DNA, the CDR3 is TGTGCCAGCAGTGGCCAGGGGACCCGTTCGACTGAGCAGTACTTC. This encodes CASSGQGTRSTEQYF. The chain couples TRBV2 to TRBJ2-7; the D gene is possibly TRBD1 (6 bases). Trimming took off 4 bases at V and 7 bases at J, with 20 bases between the two ends. This CDR3 comprises 15 residues. CDR1 SNHLY and CDR2 FYNNEI come from the germline V gene.

This clonotype has more than one count but fewer than ten. This chain links TRBV6-6 with TRBJ2-7; possibly TRBD2 for D (6 bases). The germline gives CDR1 MNHNY, CDR2 SVGAGI (reference sequence). Trimming removed 10 bases from V and 1 base from J, with 17 bases in between. CDR3 length equals 14 residues. This CDR3 is CATSEGLASYEQYF. CDR3 DNA: TGTGCCACGAGTGAGGGACTGGCGTCCTACGAGCAGTACTTC.

This clonotype was counted between two and nine times. The rearrangement uses TRBV7-2 and TRBJ2-3; unclear D gene. Germline V gene data show CDR1 as SGHTA and CDR2 as FQGNSA. The CDR3 length is 16 residues. Trimming shortened V by 5 bases and J by 1 base, and 16 bases separated the two germline ends. DNA of the CDR3: TGTGCCAGCAGCACCCAAGGGCACTCCGGCACAGATACGCAGTATTTT. It yields the protein CASSTQGHSGTDTQYF.

At least ten counts were recorded for this clonotype. One end of the junction fails to match germline, which may point to a read error. The chain is built from TRBV6-1 and TRBJ2-1; TRBD1 aligns across 7 bases. In germline, CDR1 is MNHNS, CDR2 SASEGT. This CDR3 spans 11 amino acids. CDR3 residues: CLTRGTAIQFF. CDR3 bases: TGCCTCACTAGAGGGACAGCCATCCAGTTCTTC.

This clonotype was observed at least ten times. The CDR3 DNA reads as TGTGCCAGCAGCTCTAGCGGGGGCTACGAGCAGTACTTC. Translated, it gives CASSSSGGYEQYF. The genes are TRBV11-2 and TRBJ2-7; 10 bases line up with TRBD2. Trimming removed 4 bases from V and 3 bases from J; junction bases left unmatched: 0. CDR3 length: 13 amino acids. CDR1 and CDR2 from the germline V gene are SGHAT and FQNNGV.

Comment on this clonotype: A much larger clone lies a single base off, so this may be a read error. The chain employs TRBV29-1 and TRBJ2-2; 7 bases are shared with TRBD1. V dropped 4 bases and J dropped 6; count of bases not matched to a gene: 5. This CDR3 has 13 residues. CDR1 and CDR2 (germline): SQVTM, ANQGSEA. The chain's CDR3 is CSVAQGLAGELFF. The CDR3 nucleotides read TGCAGCGTTGCACAGGGGTTAGCCGGGGAGCTGTTTTTT.

This chain connects TRBV29-1 to TRBJ2-7, with TRBD1 identical over 8 bases. V shed 6 bases, J shed 0 bases, and the junction held 13 bases outside the gene matches. Per the germline V gene, CDR1 is SQVTM and CDR2 is ANQGSEA. The CDR3 spans 16 residues. The CDR3 DNA reads TGCAGCGTATCAGGGGGCGGGCGGCGGAGCTCCTACGAGCAGTACTTC. It is translated as CSVSGGGRRSSYEQYF.

This clonotype has more than one count but fewer than ten. V and J are TRBV7-9 and TRBJ2-3; D not resolved. Between the trimmed V and J ends, which lost 6 bases and 4 bases, there was a span of 11 bases. The CDR3 runs to 13 residues. Germline V gene sequence: CDR1 SEHNR, CDR2 FQNEAQ (reference sequence). The CDR3 here is CASSDGRPDTQYF. CDR3 nucleotides: TGTGCCAGCAGTGATGGACGCCCAGATACGCAGTATTTT. The whole variable domain, filled in from reference TRBV7-9 and TRBJ2-3, reads DTGVSQNPRHKITKRGQNVTFRCDPISEHNRLYWYRQTLGQGPEFLTYFQNEAQLEKSRLLSDRFSAERPKGSFSTLEIQRTEQGDSAMYLCASSDGRPDTQYFGPGTRLTVL.

Note on this clonotype: This may arise from a read error, as a much more abundant clone is one base away. The genes are TRBV5-1 and TRBJ2-7, with 8 bases identical to TRBD1. V dropped 4 bases and J dropped 2; count of bases not matched to a gene: 5. The length of the CDR3 is 14 residues. CDR1 and CDR2 from the germline V gene are SGHRS and YFSETQ. CDR3 in amino acids: CASSRDRSAYEQYF. CDR3 in DNA: TGCGCCAGCAGCAGGGACAGGTCAGCCTACGAGCAGTACTTC.

This clonotype has more than one count but fewer than ten. The chain combines TRBV7-3 with TRBJ2-1, with 14 nucleotides matching TRBD2. Germline V CDR1 and CDR2: SGHTA, FQGTGA. The CDR3 extends over 18 amino acids. J gave up 8 bases and V 2 bases, and 11 bases lay outside the gene matches. The CDR3 sequence: CASSLAQVPGLAGDEQFF. The CDR3 nucleotides read TGTGCCAGCAGCTTAGCCCAAGTACCGGGACTAGCGGGGGATGAGCAGTTCTTC.

The chain recombines TRBV12-3 or TRBV12-4 with TRBJ2-2; D uncertain. The V end was cut by 2 bases, the J end by 5 bases, with 9 bases between. The CDR3 runs to 14 residues. The CDR3 region has the DNA TGTGCCAGCAGTTTACAACTCTCTACCGGGGAGCTGTTTTTT. Translated, it gives CASSLQLSTGELFF.

The chain recombines TRBV7-9 with TRBJ2-3, with 7 bases identical to TRBD2. Germline-derived CDR1 and CDR2 are SEHNR and FQNEAQ (reference sequence). This CDR3 is built from 15 residues. The trim removed 4 bases at V and 5 bases at J, leaving 9 bases unmatched. The CDR3 DNA reads as TGTGCCAGCAGCTCGATTCGGGCGGGAGTAGATACGCAGTATTTT. It translates to CASSSIRAGVDTQYF.

The chain is built from TRBV20-1 and TRBJ2-7; 10 bases agree with TRBD1. J gave up 1 base and V 6 bases, and 6 bases lay outside the gene matches. Germline V gene lookup returns CDR1 DFQATT and CDR2 SNEGSKA (reference sequence). CDR3 length: 14 amino acids. In DNA form, the CDR3 reads TGCAGTGCGTGGGACAGGGGACGGTCCTACGAGCAGTACTTC. It is translated as CSAWDRGRSYEQYF.